A selection of T cell receptor beta chains follows, all from one sample in a study of CD8+CD57+ T cells in acquired aplastic anemia. TCRdb redid the calling of the reads with MiXCR, one entry per CDR3 protein. Seen here are about 120,000 distinct CDR3 sequences, approximately 50% observed once, and the top ten hold 25% to 30%. Material: sorted CD4+, CD8+, or CD8+CD57+ T cells (not recorded which) from PBMCs. The receptors originated from a human donor with aplastic anemia. The CDR3 runs from the conserved cysteine through the conserved F or W. Each record gives: clone size, J gene, D gene, V gene, CDR3 protein, CDR3 DNA. A D gene is named only where the DNA matches it firmly. Expanded clones are given a class, and other clones once, few, many or no size at all.

clone size: NA; J gene: TRBJ2-2; D gene: TRBD2; V gene: TRBV2; CDR3 protein: CASRGGPAGELFF; CDR3 DNA: TGTGCCAGCAGGGGAGGGCCGGCTGGGGAGCTGTTTTTT
clone size: few; J gene: TRBJ2-1; D gene: NA; V gene: TRBV4-3; CDR3 protein: CASSQDPGPPYNEQFF; CDR3 DNA: TGCGCCAGCAGCCAAGACCCGGGGCCTCCGTACAATGAGCAGTTCTTC
clone size: NA; J gene: TRBJ2-7; D gene: NA; V gene: TRBV25-1; CDR3 protein: CASSPPMTQSYEQYF; CDR3 DNA: TGTGCCAGCTCACCACCGATGACCCAATCTTACGAGCAGTACTTC
clone size: NA; J gene: TRBJ2-7; D gene: TRBD1; V gene: TRBV7-9; CDR3 protein: CASSQDREYEQYF; CDR3 DNA: TGCGCCAGCAGCCAAGACAGGGAATACGAGCAGTACTTC
clone size: many; J gene: TRBJ2-1; D gene: TRBD2; V gene: TRBV5-1; CDR3 protein: CASSLVFLTSQNEQFF; CDR3 DNA: TGCGCCAGCAGCCTCGTGTTCTTGACTAGCCAAAATGAGCAGTTCTTC
clone size: NA; J gene: TRBJ2-1; D gene: NA; V gene: TRBV6-2/TRBV6-3; CDR3 protein: CASSRPGYNNEQFF; CDR3 DNA: TGTGCCAGCAGTCGCCCCGGGTATAACAATGAGCAGTTCTTC
clone size: once; J gene: TRBJ1-6; D gene: NA; V gene: TRBV28; CDR3 protein: CASSSGNNSPLHF; CDR3 DNA: TGTGCCAGCAGTTCCGGGAATAATTCACCCCTCCACTTT
clone size: medium-sized; J gene: TRBJ1-1; D gene: NA; V gene: TRBV7-9; CDR3 protein: CASSFMGEAFF; CDR3 DNA: TGTGCCAGCAGCTTTATGGGTGAAGCTTTCTTT
clone size: few; J gene: TRBJ1-6; D gene: NA; V gene: TRBV7-4; CDR3 protein: CASSSDLNSPLHF; CDR3 DNA: TGTGCCAGCAGCTCCGACCTTAATTCACCCCTCCACTTT
clone size: many; J gene: TRBJ2-3; D gene: TRBD2; V gene: TRBV15; CDR3 protein: CATSYWSGGSTDTQYF; CDR3 DNA: TGTGCCACCAGCTATTGGTCGGGAGGTAGTACAGATACGCAGTATTTT
clone size: many; J gene: TRBJ2-7; D gene: NA; V gene: TRBV3-1; CDR3 protein: CASSQDWGMYDEQYF; CDR3 DNA: TGTGCCAGCAGCCAAGATTGGGGTATGTACGACGAGCAGTACTTC
clone size: NA; J gene: TRBJ2-3; D gene: NA; V gene: TRBV9; CDR3 protein: CASSPGDLTDTQYF; CDR3 DNA: TGTGCCAGCAGCCCCGGGGACCTCACAGATACGCAGTATTTT
clone size: few; J gene: TRBJ1-1; D gene: TRBD1; V gene: TRBV2; CDR3 protein: CASSEGDRAFEAFF; CDR3 DNA: TGTGCCAGCAGTGAAGGGGACAGGGCATTTGAAGCTTTCTTT
clone size: NA; J gene: TRBJ1-2; D gene: NA; V gene: TRBV11-1; CDR3 protein: CASSAEGTATTDGYTF; CDR3 DNA: TGTGCCAGCAGCGCAGAAGGGACTGCTACGACCGATGGCTACACCTTC
clone size: NA; J gene: TRBJ1-2; D gene: NA; V gene: TRBV2; CDR3 protein: CASSEAGADTF; CDR3 DNA: TGTGCCAGCAGTGAAGCGGGGGCTGACACCTTC
clone size: many; J gene: TRBJ1-2; D gene: TRBD1; V gene: TRBV27; CDR3 protein: CASSQTGTGYGYTF; CDR3 DNA: TGTGCCAGCAGTCAGACCGGGACAGGGTATGGCTACACCTTC
clone size: many; J gene: TRBJ2-5; D gene: TRBD2; V gene: TRBV10-1; CDR3 protein: CASSDIGGSLAGMPVEETQYF; CDR3 DNA: TGCGCCAGCAGTGATATCGGTGGATCCCTAGCGGGGATGCCGGTTGAAGAGACCCAGTACTTC
clone size: many; J gene: TRBJ2-7; D gene: TRBD1; V gene: TRBV19; CDR3 protein: CASSLGTGSYEQYF; CDR3 DNA: TGTGCCAGTAGTCTCGGGACAGGGAGCTACGAGCAGTACTTC
clone size: NA; J gene: TRBJ1-6; D gene: NA; V gene: TRBV7-4; CDR3 protein: CASSYFTDSPLHF; CDR3 DNA: TGTGCCAGCAGCTACTTCACTGATTCACCCCTCCACTTT
clone size: NA; J gene: TRBJ1-2; D gene: NA; V gene: TRBV19; CDR3 protein: CASSIARDGYTF; CDR3 DNA: TGTGCCAGTAGTATAGCCAGGGATGGCTACACCTTC
clone size: NA; J gene: TRBJ2-3; D gene: NA; V gene: TRBV6-1; CDR3 protein: CASRRRGGQLTDTQYF; CDR3 DNA: TGTGCCAGCAGGCGCAGGGGGGGACAGCTCACAGATACGCAGTATTTT
clone size: NA; J gene: TRBJ2-1; D gene: TRBD2; V gene: TRBV5-1; CDR3 protein: CASSLGHAGAPVEQFF; CDR3 DNA: TGCGCCAGCAGCTTGGGGCATGCGGGAGCCCCTGTCGAGCAGTTCTTC
clone size: NA; J gene: TRBJ2-5; D gene: TRBD1; V gene: TRBV15; CDR3 protein: CATTPGQGAETQYF; CDR3 DNA: TGTGCCACCACCCCGGGACAGGGTGCCGAGACCCAGTACTTC
clone size: NA; J gene: TRBJ1-5; D gene: TRBD1; V gene: TRBV6-1; CDR3 protein: CAIRDREDQPQHF; CDR3 DNA: TGTGCCATCAGAGACAGGGAAGATCAGCCCCAGCATTTT
clone size: NA; J gene: TRBJ1-2; D gene: NA; V gene: TRBV19; CDR3 protein: CASSIYLSDGYTF; CDR3 DNA: TGTGCCAGTAGTATATACCTTAGCGATGGCTACACCTTC
clone size: few; J gene: TRBJ2-7; D gene: TRBD2; V gene: TRBV20-1; CDR3 protein: CSARDARTSAYEQYF; CDR3 DNA: TGCAGTGCTAGAGATGCTCGAACTAGCGCCTACGAGCAGTACTTC
clone size: NA; J gene: TRBJ2-5; D gene: TRBD2; V gene: TRBV25-1; CDR3 protein: CASSPGRSGETQYF; CDR3 DNA: TGTGCCAGCAGCCCCGGGAGGTCAGGGGAGACCCAGTACTTC
clone size: NA; J gene: TRBJ2-3; D gene: NA; V gene: TRBV4-2; CDR3 protein: CASSQKGGGSTDTQYF; CDR3 DNA: TGTGCCAGCAGCCAAAAGGGGGGCGGAAGCACAGATACGCAGTATTTT
clone size: NA; J gene: TRBJ2-1; D gene: TRBD2; V gene: TRBV20-1; CDR3 protein: CSARVSGAEWHEQFF; CDR3 DNA: TGCAGTGCTAGAGTTAGCGGGGCGGAGTGGCATGAGCAGTTCTTC
clone size: few; J gene: TRBJ1-5; D gene: TRBD1; V gene: TRBV2; CDR3 protein: CARKGQGEQPQHF; CDR3 DNA: TGTGCCAGGAAGGGACAGGGCGAACAGCCCCAGCATTTT
clone size: NA; J gene: TRBJ2-7; D gene: TRBD2; V gene: TRBV4-3; CDR3 protein: CASSTLPSGAYEQYF; CDR3 DNA: TGCGCCAGCAGCACCTTGCCTAGCGGTGCCTACGAGCAGTACTTC
clone size: few; J gene: TRBJ2-5; D gene: NA; V gene: TRBV7-9; CDR3 protein: CASSHGDQETQYF; CDR3 DNA: TGTGCCAGCAGCCACGGGGACCAAGAGACCCAGTACTTC
clone size: many; J gene: TRBJ1-2; D gene: TRBD1; V gene: TRBV7-8; CDR3 protein: CASLDRDGYTF; CDR3 DNA: TGTGCCAGCCTGGACAGGGACGGCTACACCTTC
clone size: NA; J gene: TRBJ2-2; D gene: TRBD2; V gene: TRBV2; CDR3 protein: CASRGLAGGPGELFF; CDR3 DNA: TGTGCCAGCAGGGGACTAGCGGGAGGTCCCGGGGAGCTGTTTTTT
clone size: NA; J gene: TRBJ2-7; D gene: NA; V gene: TRBV7-9; CDR3 protein: CASSLAATYEQYF; CDR3 DNA: TGTGCCAGCAGCTTAGCGGCCACCTACGAGCAGTACTTC
clone size: NA; J gene: TRBJ2-2; D gene: TRBD1; V gene: TRBV5-8; CDR3 protein: CASSKGTGVTGELFF; CDR3 DNA: TGTGCCAGCAGCAAGGGGACAGGAGTCACCGGGGAGCTGTTTTTT
clone size: NA; J gene: TRBJ2-1; D gene: NA; V gene: TRBV11-2; CDR3 protein: CASSPSGGASSYNEQFF; CDR3 DNA: TGTGCCAGCAGCCCCTCGGGCGGGGCTAGCTCCTACAATGAGCAGTTCTTC
clone size: many; J gene: TRBJ2-7; D gene: NA; V gene: TRBV29-1; CDR3 protein: CSVVGNSYEQYF; CDR3 DNA: TGCAGCGTTGTCGGGAACTCCTACGAGCAGTACTTC
clone size: NA; J gene: TRBJ1-6; D gene: NA; V gene: TRBV20-1; CDR3 protein: CSASSQDRQRYNSPLHF; CDR3 DNA: TGCAGTGCCAGCAGCCAAGATCGACAGAGATATAATTCACCCCTCCACTTT
clone size: NA; J gene: TRBJ1-1; D gene: TRBD1; V gene: TRBV29-1; CDR3 protein: CGVMTGFNTEAFF; CDR3 DNA: TGCGGCGTGATGACAGGGTTCAACACTGAAGCTTTCTTT
clone size: NA; J gene: TRBJ2-1; D gene: NA; V gene: TRBV19; CDR3 protein: CDSTVGSSYNEQFF; CDR3 DNA: TGTGACAGTACCGTCGGGAGCTCCTACAATGAGCAGTTTTTT